The 30 T cell receptor beta chains listed next were all sequenced from one sample in a study of memory CD4+ T cells and cytomegalovirus serostatus. Produced via immunoSEQ multiplex PCR; TCRdb's table is partial and in-frame only. Among 50,000 or so clones, around 82% were seen once, and the ten largest hold 2%. The sort gate was single viable CD3+CD4+CD8-CD45RO+ cells for memory CD4+ T cells. Sample: memory CD4+ T cells from blood. The receptors stem from an adult in good health and CMV-seropositive.

V usage is TRBV7-9 and J usage is TRBJ2-1, with a tentative D call TRBD2 (5 bases). Trimming stripped 0 bases from V and 10 bases from J, with 7 bases between. This CDR3 comprises 12 residues. Per germline, CDR1 SEHNR and CDR2 FQNEAQ (reference sequence). The CDR3 DNA sequence: TGTGCCAGCAGCTTAGCCGGGGTCGAGCAGTTCTTC. Its translation is CASSLAGVEQFF.

This chain uses TRBV7-2 with TRBJ2-5; 12 nucleotides agree with TRBD1. This CDR3 region has 14 residues. The germline V gene encodes CDR1 SGHTA and CDR2 FQGNSA. Unmatched junction bases numbered 3, after V lost 5 bases and J lost 5 bases. The CDR3, as DNA: TGTGCCAGCAGCCCGGGACAGGGGGCTGAGACCCAGTACTTC. The encoded protein is CASSPGQGAETQYF.

The V call is TRBV19, the J call TRBJ1-5, with D hard to call. Trimming removed 0 bases from V and 5 bases from J, with 8 bases in between. Germline CDR1 and CDR2: LNHDA and SQIVND (reference sequence). The length of the CDR3 is 14 residues. CDR3 coding DNA: TGTGCCAGTAGTATAGATCGGTGGGATCAGCCCCAGCATTTT. Amino acids: CASSIDRWDQPQHF. Variable domain in full (rest from reference TRBV19 and TRBJ1-5): DGGITQSPKYLFRKEGQNVTLSCEQNLNHDAMYWYRQDPGQGLRLIYYSQIVNDFQKGDIAEGYSVSREKKESFPLTVTSAQKNPTAFYLCASSIDRWDQPQHFGDGTRLSIL.

The table lists this clone with a count of one. The chain combines TRBV4-3 with TRBJ1-2; D uncertain. Germline V gene data show CDR1 as LGHNA and CDR2 as YSLEER. With 0 bases removed from V and 3 bases from J, the gap between germline ends came to 11 bases. The CDR3 consists of 15 residues. Here the CDR3 reads CASSQDLEAYYGYTF. The CDR3 nucleotides read TGCGCCAGCAGCCAAGATCTAGAGGCCTACTATGGCTACACCTTC.

This clone was observed once. V and J are TRBV6-1 and TRBJ2-7; no firm D call. In germline, CDR1 is MNHNS, CDR2 SASEGT. CDR3 size: 14 residues. The V gene lost 5 bases and the J gene lost 0 bases, with 11 bases spanning the gap. The CDR3 loop is CASSRDINSYEQYF. The CDR3 DNA follows: TGTGCCAGCAGTCGCGACATAAACTCCTACGAGCAGTACTTC.

V usage is TRBV2 and J usage is TRBJ2-2, with 7 nucleotides matching TRBD2. V shed 6 bases, J shed 2 bases, and the junction held 6 bases outside the gene matches. Looked up from germline, CDR1 is SNHLY and CDR2 is FYNNEI. This CDR3 spans 15 amino acids. The CDR3 loop reads CASRGSGFNTGELFF. CDR3 in DNA: TGTGCCAGCAGAGGTAGCGGGTTTAACACCGGGGAGCTGTTTTTT. The full variable domain, completed using reference TRBV2 and TRBJ2-2, is EPEVTQTPSHQVTQMGQEVILRCVPISNHLYFYWYRQILGQKVEFLVSFYNNEISEKSEIFDDQFSVERPDGSNFTLKIRSTKLEDSAMYFCASRGSGFNTGELFFGEGSRLTVL.

This rearrangement joins TRBV18 to TRBJ1-1; D gene unclear. Germline V gives CDR1 KGHSH, CDR2 LQKENI. Trimming left V 3 bases short and J 4 bases short, with 15 bases between. CDR3 length: 15 amino acids. The CDR3 sequence is CASSPDLLLGTEAFF. CDR3 sequence (DNA): TGTGCCAGCTCACCGGACCTCCTATTGGGCACTGAAGCTTTCTTT.

The chain links TRBV2 to TRBJ2-2; D is uncertain. CDR3 length: 14 residues. Germline CDR1 reads SNHLY; CDR2 reads FYNNEI. V dropped 4 bases and J dropped 6 bases, with 12 bases sitting between them. CDR3 nucleotides: TGTGCCAGCAGTGCACCCAGTGATCCCGGGGAGCTGTTTTTT. Translated, it gives CASSAPSDPGELFF.

The chain has TRBV5-5 and TRBJ1-2; TRBD1 aligns across 10 bases. The CDR3 is 15 amino acids. J lost 4 bases, V lost 4 bases, and 7 bases had no gene match. Germline CDR1 SGHKS, CDR2 YYEKEE (reference sequence). The CDR3 coding sequence is TGTGCCAGCAGCAGCGGGACAGGGGTTGTCTATGGCTACACCTTC. It codes for CASSSGTGVVYGYTF.

The V call is TRBV6-6, the J call TRBJ2-5; a possible D gene is TRBD2 (6 bases). The CDR3 has 13 residues. V gave up 11 bases and J gave up 5 bases, with 18 bases separating them. Per the germline V gene, CDR1 is MNHNY and CDR2 is SVGAGI (reference sequence). The CDR3 sequence: CAANRGSDETQYF. The CDR3 nucleotides read TGTGCCGCCAACCGGGGGTCGGACGAGACCCAGTACTTC.

The rearrangement joins TRBV5-8 to TRBJ2-4, with D possibly matching TRBD2 (6 bases). The CDR3 covers 16 residues. Trimming pared 8 bases from V and 0 bases from J, leaving 18 bases between. Looked up from germline, CDR1 is SGHTS and CDR2 is YDEGEE. The CDR3 here is CASHAGAGLAKNIQYF. The CDR3 DNA reads TGTGCCAGTCACGCCGGGGCGGGACTAGCCAAAAACATTCAGTACTTC.

V gene TRBV7-2 combines with J gene TRBJ1-4, with D perhaps TRBD1 (5 bases). This CDR3 has 13 residues. The germline CDR1 and CDR2 sequences are SGHTA and FQGNSA. Trimming shortened V by 3 bases and J by 8 bases, and 10 bases separated the two germline ends. The CDR3 is CASSFAGREKLFF. The DNA of the CDR3 is TGTGCCAGCAGCTTTGCAGGGCGAGAAAAACTGTTTTTT.

V usage is TRBV2 and J usage is TRBJ1-2, with D hard to call. Deletions cut 6 bases from V and 8 bases from J, with 16 bases between. This CDR3 comprises 13 residues. Germline CDR1 SNHLY, CDR2 FYNNEI. CDR3 loop: CASSPEGGYGYTF. The CDR3 nucleotides read TGTGCCAGCAGCCCCGAGGGAGGGTACGGCTACACCTTC.

This rearrangement joins TRBV7-6 to TRBJ1-2, with D tentatively TRBD1 (5 bases). Trimming removed 5 bases from V and 7 bases from J, with 11 bases in between. The CDR3 consists of 12 residues. Per the germline V gene, CDR1 is SGHVS and CDR2 is FNYEAQ. CDR3 in DNA: TGTGCCAGCAGCCCAGACGGGGGTGGCTACACCTTC. It yields the protein CASSPDGGGYTF.

The chain links TRBV7-9 to TRBJ2-3; weak D call: TRBD2 (5 bases). The germline gives CDR1 SEHNR, CDR2 FQNEAQ (reference sequence). The CDR3 length is 18 residues. V gave up 1 base and J gave up 4 bases, with 21 bases separating them. The CDR3 coding sequence is TGTGCCAGCAGCTTAGGCGGGCTTGGAGTTAAGTCTTCAGATACGCAGTATTTT. The encoded protein is CASSLGGLGVKSSDTQYF.

This clone was seen just once. The chain combines TRBV2 with TRBJ2-5; D possibly corresponds to TRBD1 (6 bases). From germline, CDR1 is SNHLY and CDR2 FYNNEI. This CDR3 comprises 14 residues. V was cut by 5 bases and J by 5 bases, with 15 bases left in between. The CDR3 here is CASSSLGAGETQYF. The CDR3 DNA reads TGTGCCAGCAGTTCCCTGGGGGCTGGGGAGACCCAGTACTTC.

In this sample, this clone turned up once. The chain couples TRBV4-1 to TRBJ2-1; 7 bases are shared with TRBD2. The V segment lost 1 base and the J segment 0 bases; nucleotides outside the gene matches: 15. CDR3 length: 20 amino acids. Germline V gives CDR1 MGHRA, CDR2 YSYEKL. As DNA, the CDR3 is TGCGCCAGCAGCCAAGGGACGGGGACCGGGAGGACCAACTCCTACAATGAGCAGTTCTTC. Amino acid sequence: CASSQGTGTGRTNSYNEQFF.

The rearrangement uses TRBV29-1 and TRBJ1-2; 8 positions match TRBD1. This CDR3 is built from 13 residues. Germline V gene lookup returns CDR1 SQVTM and CDR2 ANQGSEA. The V gene end was trimmed by 7 bases and the J gene end by 2 bases; junction bases not matched to a gene: 6. CDR3 coding DNA: TGCAGCGCCACTAGGACAGGGAACTATGGCTACACCTTC. Protein product: CSATRTGNYGYTF.

This clone was observed a single time. The rearrangement uses TRBV2 and TRBJ2-1, with 10 bases fitting TRBD2. V was pared by 5 bases and J by 10 bases, with 5 bases of the junction left unmatched. The CDR3 length is 13 residues. CDR1 is SNHLY, CDR2 FYNNEI, per germline. This CDR3 reads CASSPLTSGEQFF. In DNA form, the CDR3 reads TGTGCCAGCAGTCCCCTGACTAGCGGGGAGCAGTTCTTC.

The CDR3 DNA reads TGTGCCAGCAGCCCCAACCCGGCGACAGGGTACGGCTACACCTTC. This encodes CASSPNPATGYGYTF. V usage is TRBV7-9 and J usage is TRBJ1-2, with 7 bases aligning to TRBD1. The CDR3 runs to 15 residues. CDR1 and CDR2 from the germline V gene are SEHNR and FQNEAQ (reference sequence). Trimming took 5 bases from V and 8 from J; bases not matched to a gene: 14. Based on the CDR3 plus reference TRBV7-9 and TRBJ1-2, the full variable domain is DTGVSQNPRHKITKRGQNVTFRCDPISEHNRLYWYRQTLGQGPEFLTYFQNEAQLEKSRLLSDRFSAERPKGSFSTLEIQRTEQGDSAMYLCASSPNPATGYGYTFGSGTRLTVV.

J is TRBJ2-3 and V is TRBV7-8; 11 positions match TRBD2. The germline V gene encodes CDR1 SGHVS and CDR2 FQNEAQ. The ends lost 1 base at V and 3 bases at J; junction bases unmatched: 9. The CDR3 loop spans 18 amino acids. This CDR3 reads CASSLVKRLAGLTDTQYF. The CDR3 DNA reads as TGTGCCAGCAGCTTAGTAAAGAGACTAGCGGGGTTAACAGATACGCAGTATTTT.

J is TRBJ2-5 and V is TRBV25-1; D unclear. The germline V gene has CDR1 MGHDK and CDR2 SYGVNS. Trimming removed 6 bases from V and 2 bases from J, with 10 bases in between. The CDR3 is 13 amino acids. CDR3 sequence reads: CASSPAPQETQYF. CDR3 nucleotide sequence: TGTGCCAGCAGCCCCGCCCCACAAGAGACCCAGTACTTC.

The chain combines TRBV1 with TRBJ2-1; TRBD2, the table's D call, lacks a check against the DNA. TRBV1 is a recognized pseudogene. CDR3 length: 15 residues. The CDR3 loop reads CTSSPLADSYNEQFF. Here the CDR3 DNA reads TGCACCAGCAGCCCACTAGCGGACTCCTACAATGAGCAGTTCTTC.

The chain uses TRBV18 and TRBJ1-5, with D unresolved. The CDR3 sequence is 13 residues long. V shed 3 bases and J shed 7 bases, with 10 bases lying between them. Germline values: CDR1 KGHSH, CDR2 LQKENI. The CDR3 protein is CASSPTADQPQHF. CDR3 nucleotides: TGTGCCAGCTCACCCACGGCGGACCAGCCCCAGCATTTT.

The chain recombines TRBV6-6 with TRBJ2-5, with D possibly called TRBD1 or TRBD2 (6 bases each). The CDR3 loop spans 16 amino acids. V was pared by 5 bases and J by 4 bases, with 20 bases between. The germline V gene encodes CDR1 MNHNY and CDR2 SVGAGI (reference sequence). The CDR3 region has the DNA TGTGCCAGCAGTAGGGGGGCGGGTGCTTTAGGAGAGACCCAGTACTTC. Encoded protein: CASSRGAGALGETQYF.

In its sample, this clone was seen a few times. V is TRBV19 and J is TRBJ2-1; 7 nucleotides align to TRBD2. CDR1 and CDR2 from the germline V gene are LNHDA and SQIVND (reference sequence). J gave up 8 bases and V 1 base, and 11 bases lay outside the gene matches. This CDR3 is built from 16 residues. The CDR3 sequence is CASSIGGGRRFDEQFF. The CDR3 DNA follows: TGTGCCAGTAGTATAGGTGGCGGGAGAAGGTTTGATGAGCAGTTCTTC. Complete variable domain (other parts from reference TRBV19 and TRBJ2-1): DGGITQSPKYLFRKEGQNVTLSCEQNLNHDAMYWYRQDPGQGLRLIYYSQIVNDFQKGDIAEGYSVSREKKESFPLTVTSAQKNPTAFYLCASSIGGGRRFDEQFFGPGTRLTVL.

The chain combines TRBV25-1 with TRBJ1-1; D possibly corresponds to TRBD1 (5 bases). The germline gives CDR1 MGHDK, CDR2 SYGVNS. Trimming pared 8 bases from V and 4 bases from J, leaving 17 bases between. This CDR3 has 14 amino acids. This chain's CDR3 is CASRGEGSGTEAFF. CDR3 bases: TGTGCCAGCCGGGGGGAGGGTTCGGGCACTGAAGCTTTCTTT.

This chain links TRBV10-1 with TRBJ2-4; D is unresolved. The germline V gene has CDR1 WNHNN and CDR2 SYGVQD (reference sequence). The CDR3 spans 14 residues. V lost 0 bases and J lost 5, with 8 bases in between. The CDR3, as DNA: TGCGCCAGCAGTGAGTCGGGCAGACAAAACATTCAGTACTTC. Translation: CASSESGRQNIQYF.

The rearrangement joins TRBV7-2 to TRBJ2-7; 7 bases agree with TRBD2. There are 15 residues in the CDR3. Losses at the gene ends were 5 bases for V and 0 bases for J; bases not matched to a gene: 7. Germline CDR1 SGHTA, CDR2 FQGNSA. The CDR3 protein is CASSLQRGSSYEQYF. For the CDR3, the DNA is TGTGCCAGCAGCCTTCAGCGGGGAAGCTCCTACGAGCAGTACTTC.

The rearrangement joins TRBV2 to TRBJ2-1, with D possibly matching TRBD2 (5 bases). This CDR3 is built from 15 residues. Germline CDR1 reads SNHLY; CDR2 reads FYNNEI. V lost 1 base and J 1 base, leaving 8 bases between the germline ends. CDR3 sequence reads: CASSEGRLSYNEQFF. CDR3 in DNA: TGTGCCAGCAGTGAAGGGAGGTTATCCTACAATGAGCAGTTCTTC.